The table lists the clone carrying this T cell receptor (beta chain) with many counts. Its target is unknown. The germline V gene encodes CDR1 GTSNPN and CDR2 SVGIG (reference sequence). The CDR3 is 17 residues long. J gave up 0 bases and V 1 base, and 7 bases lay outside the gene matches. Tagging with unique molecular identifiers was a feature of the TCR beta cDNA libraries. From about 0.98 to 11 million T cells, roughly 0.5 million cDNA molecules were obtained. From the PCR reads, TCRdb called clonotypes with MiXCR, one entry per CDR3 protein. In the table there are around 200,000 distinct CDR3 sequences, over 25% of which are singletons. The data belong to a study of post-analysis software for immune sequencing data. Study-wide findings and caveats: Comparison with controls showed significantly lower normalized Chao1 diversity in multiple sclerosis patients. In patients, TRBV5-6, TRBV5-1 and TRBV20-1 belonged to roughly five TRBV segments found more frequently than in controls.

Material for sequencing was blood. This chain connects TRBV30 to TRBJ2-1; 9 bases map to TRBD1. The receptor was derived from a girl between 2 and 17 years old with multiple sclerosis. The CDR3 nucleotides read TGTGCCTGGAGTGCGGACAGGGGTCCTATCTCCTACAATGAGCAGTTCTTC. Translating it yields CAWSADRGPISYNEQFF.